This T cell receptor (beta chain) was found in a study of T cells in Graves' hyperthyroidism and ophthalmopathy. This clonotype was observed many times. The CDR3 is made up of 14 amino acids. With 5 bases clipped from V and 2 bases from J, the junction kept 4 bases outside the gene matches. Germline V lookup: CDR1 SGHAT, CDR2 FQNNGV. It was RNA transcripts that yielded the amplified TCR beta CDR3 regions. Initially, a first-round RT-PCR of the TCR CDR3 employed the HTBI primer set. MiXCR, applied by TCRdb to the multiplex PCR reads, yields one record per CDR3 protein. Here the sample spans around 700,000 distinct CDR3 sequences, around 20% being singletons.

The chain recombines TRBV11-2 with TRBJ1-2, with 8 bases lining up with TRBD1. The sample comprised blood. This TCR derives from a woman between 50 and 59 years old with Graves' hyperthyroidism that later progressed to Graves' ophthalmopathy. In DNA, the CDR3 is TGTGCCAGCAGCGCCCGACAGGGGAACTATGGCTACACCTTC. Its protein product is CASSARQGNYGYTF. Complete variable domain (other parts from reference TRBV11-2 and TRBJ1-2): EAGVAQSPRYKIIEKRQSVAFWCNPISGHATLYWYQQILGQGPKLLIQFQNNGVVDDSQLPKDRFSAERLKGVDSTLKIQPAKLEDSAVYLCASSARQGNYGYTFGSGTRLTVV.